This T cell receptor (beta chain) was identified during a study of T cell responses to AZD1222 COVID-19 vaccine. Overall study context: Second-dose schedules of about 4 or about 12 weeks were combined. Study results and caveats: Among AZD1222 vaccinees, only five or six were seropositive at baseline. Most donors were white British and more were female, and clonal diversity was possibly underestimated. The repertoires were collected only after the peak T cell response.

TCRdb's copy holds only in-frame clones and misses some; the assay was immunoSEQ multiplex PCR. The data show under 200,000 clones, 88% seen once. With respect to this clone: Its antigen is as yet unknown.

This receptor was obtained from an adult in good health. The material sequenced was peripheral blood, taken on day 0 of AZD1222 vaccination.

The CDR3 protein is CATLDDRGGATEAFF. CDR3 bases: TGTGCCACCTTGGATGACCGGGGGGGGGCCACTGAAGCTTTCTTT. The genes are TRBV3-1 (or the pseudogene TRBV3-2) and TRBJ1-1; D is perhaps TRBD1 (6 bases). Per the germline V gene, CDR1 is LGHDT and CDR2 is YNNKEL (reference sequence). V lost 10 bases and J lost 4, with 22 bases in between. The CDR3 totals 15 residues.